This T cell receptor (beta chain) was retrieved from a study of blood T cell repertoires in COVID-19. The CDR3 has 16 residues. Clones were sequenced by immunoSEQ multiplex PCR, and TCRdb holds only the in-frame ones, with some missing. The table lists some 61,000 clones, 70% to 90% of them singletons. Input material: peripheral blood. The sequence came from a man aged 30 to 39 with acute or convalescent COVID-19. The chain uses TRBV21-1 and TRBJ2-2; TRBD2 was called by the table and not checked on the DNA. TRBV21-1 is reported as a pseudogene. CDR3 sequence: CARGTSGAGNTGELFF. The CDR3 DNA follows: TGTGCCAGGGGGACTAGCGGGGCGGGGAACACCGGGGAGCTGTTTTTT.